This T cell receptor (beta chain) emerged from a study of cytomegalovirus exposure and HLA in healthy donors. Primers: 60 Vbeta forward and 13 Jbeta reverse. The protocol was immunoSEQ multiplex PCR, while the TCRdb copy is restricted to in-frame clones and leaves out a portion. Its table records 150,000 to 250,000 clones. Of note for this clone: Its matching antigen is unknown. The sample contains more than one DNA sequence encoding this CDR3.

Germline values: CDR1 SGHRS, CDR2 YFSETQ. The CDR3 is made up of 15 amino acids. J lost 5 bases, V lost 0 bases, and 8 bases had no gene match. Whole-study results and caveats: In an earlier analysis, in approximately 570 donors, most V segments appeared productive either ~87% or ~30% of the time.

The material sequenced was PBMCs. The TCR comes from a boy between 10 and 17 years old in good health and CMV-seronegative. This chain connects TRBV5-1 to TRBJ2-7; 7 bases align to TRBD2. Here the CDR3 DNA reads TGCGCCAGCAGCTTGGTCAGCGGGGCGGGGAACGAGCAGTACTTC. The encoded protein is CASSLVSGAGNEQYF.